The clone carrying this T cell receptor beta chain appeared many times. Its target is not known. Unsorted whole blood supplied the RNA, and germline DNA was extracted too. The data originate from a study of tumor-infiltrating lymphocytes in primary liver carcinoma. The study's findings and limits: Researchers found tumor-adjacent and tumor-blood pairs overlapped less than tumor region pairs. Tumor samples exhibited a significantly greater top-250-clone fraction than blood samples (p = 0.039).

The CDR3 is made up of 14 amino acids. Deletions cut 6 bases from V and 0 bases from J, with 9 bases between. The template, approximately 500 ng total RNA, yielded TCR beta cDNA made with a constant-region primer. TCR beta libraries came from three nested multiplex PCR rounds using slightly modified ARM-PCR. Forward primers for TRBV1-TRBV30 and a C-beta reverse primer served the first two PCR rounds, at approximately 10 cycles each. TCRdb itself ran the multiplex PCR reads through MiXCR, one entry per CDR3 protein. This table has 250,000 to 400,000 distinct CDR3 sequences, less than 75% appearing once.

This clonotype originated in a man aged 35 to 55 with primary liver carcinoma and hepatitis B virus infection. The specimen sequenced was peripheral blood. This sequence joins TRBV12-3 or TRBV12-4 and TRBJ1-3, with D maybe TRBD1 (6 bases). DNA of the CDR3: TGTGCCAGCAGGACAGGAATCTCTGGAAACACCATATATTTT. Encoded protein: CASRTGISGNTIYF.